This T cell receptor beta chain was profiled in a study of T-cell reconstitution after alpha-beta-depleted transplantation in children. The TCRbeta library incorporated unique molecular identifiers. In TCRdb, the PCR reads were re-called with MiXCR into one record per CDR3 protein. The table includes over 150,000 distinct CDR3 sequences, around 7% detected once. Looked up from germline, CDR1 is MDHEN and CDR2 is SYDVKM. The CDR3 runs to 14 residues. V was clipped by 3 bases and J by 14 bases; unmatched bases: 12. At least ten counts were recorded for this clonotype. The J gene is TRBJ2-1, the V gene TRBV28, with 8 bases lining up with TRBD1. The sequence derives from a boy aged 2 to 10 with acute lymphoblastic leukemia, due to receive a stem cell transplant. Material: PBMCs, obtained before TCRalphabeta/CD19-depleted stem cell transplant. The CDR3 DNA reads TGTGCCAGCAGTTTGGACAGGGTTGGATTTTTGGAGTTCTTC. Protein product: CASSLDRVGFLEFF. Full variable domain (outside the CDR3, taken from reference TRBV28 and TRBJ2-1): DVKVTQSSRYLVKRTGEKVFLECVQDMDHENMFWYRQDPGLGLRLIYFSYDVKMKEKGDIPEGYSVSREKKERFSLILESASTNQTSMYLCASSLDRVGFLEFFGPGTRLTVL.